These T cell receptor beta chains were read from a single sample in a study of blood T cell repertoires in COVID-19. Some clones are missing from TCRdb's copy, which holds only in-frame ones; the method was immunoSEQ multiplex PCR. The sample consists of fewer than 300,000 clones, roughly 79% of them appearing once. Sequenced input: peripheral blood. The origin of the receptors is a woman aged 55 to 70 with active or convalescent COVID-19. Both conserved end residues are part of each CDR3. A D gene is named only where the DNA matches it firmly. Not all rows give a size; the values are once, few, many and, for expanded clones, a class.

TRBJ2-1	TRBV7-2	TRBD2	.	TGTGCCAGCAGCCCCCGGACTAGCGGTTACAATGAGCAGTTCTTC	CASSPRTSGYNEQFF
TRBJ1-3	TRBV18	TRBD1	.	TGTGCCAGCTCACAGGGGGCGGACGGAAACACCATATATTTT	CASSQGADGNTIYF
TRBJ1-1	TRBV10-3	TRBD1	few	TGTGCCATCAGTGAGGGGACGACAGGGGTCCGCACTGAAGCTTTCTTT	CAISEGTTGVRTEAFF
TRBJ2-2	TRBV3-1/TRBV3-2	.	.	TGTGCCAGCAGCCACTGGGTTGGGGGGGCCACCGGGACCGGGGAGCTGTTTTTT	CASSHWVGGATGTGELFF
TRBJ1-4	TRBV19	TRBD1	.	TGTGCCAGTAAGGACAGGGGGGGTGAAAAACTGTTTTTT	CASKDRGGEKLFF
TRBJ1-6	TRBV3-1/TRBV3-2	.	.	TGTGCCAGCAGCCAGTCCGGGAGAGCCCATTCACCCCTCCACTTT	CASSQSGRAHSPLHF
TRBJ2-1	TRBV14	TRBD2	.	TGTGCCAGCAGCCCTGCGGGGGTGAATGAGCAGTTCTTC	CASSPAGVNEQFF
TRBJ1-4	TRBV2	.	.	TGTGCCAGCAGTGAATCGACACAAGGGGGTCATGAAAAACTGTTTTTT	CASSESTQGGHEKLFF
TRBJ2-5	TRBV5-6	TRBD1	.	TGTGCCAGCAGCGGACAGGGGGCGGAGGAGACCCAGTACTTC	CASSGQGAEETQYF
TRBJ2-7	TRBV4-1	TRBD2	.	TGCGCCAGCAGCCAAGTAAGAGCGGGGGGGCCGAGTGACGAGCAGTACTTC	CASSQVRAGGPSDEQYF
TRBJ2-5	TRBV18	.	.	TGTGCCAGCTCACCTAAAGAGACCCAGTACTTC	CASSPKETQYF
TRBJ1-3	TRBV9	TRBD1	.	TGTGCCAGCAGCAAGGGACAGGGGGCTGGAAACACCATATATTTT	CASSKGQGAGNTIYF
TRBJ1-2	TRBV28	.	.	TGTGCCAGCACCCAAGGGAGCTATGGCTACACCTTC	CASTQGSYGYTF
TRBJ1-2	TRBV5-8	.	.	TGTGCCAGCAGCCAGTTGCAGGGGAGCTATGGCTACACCTTC	CASSQLQGSYGYTF
TRBJ1-1	TRBV9	.	.	TGTGCCAGCAGCGTAGGGGTAGGGGCGAACACTGAAGCTTTCTTT	CASSVGVGANTEAFF
TRBJ2-7	TRBV19	.	.	TGTGCCAGTAGTATACAGGACGAGCAGTACTTC	CASSIQDEQYF
TRBJ2-7	TRBV3-1/TRBV3-2	TRBD2	.	TGTGCCAGCAGCCAACAACTAGCGGGGGGGAGCGAGCAGTACTTC	CASSQQLAGGSEQYF
TRBJ1-2	TRBV2	TRBD1	.	TGTGCCAGCAGTGAAGAACAGGGGATCTATGGCTACACCTTC	CASSEEQGIYGYTF